Below are 29 T cell receptor beta chains sequenced from a single sample in a study of T cells after yellow fever vaccination. TCRdb re-derived calls from the 5' RACE reads in MiXCR, one entry per CDR3 protein. The sample holds more than 65,000 distinct CDR3 sequences; around 7.1% are singletons and the top ten take roughly 30%. The source material was CD8+ T cells sorted from PBMCs, sampled roughly 10 days after the first yellow fever vaccination. These receptor sequences come from a man between 18 and 35 years old who received the YFV17D yellow fever vaccine.

This clonotype has just a few counts. CDR3 region: CASSYLSGVTDTQYF. CDR3 coding DNA: TGCGCCAGCAGCTACCTCAGCGGGGTCACAGATACGCAGTATTTT. The rearrangement uses TRBV5-1 and TRBJ2-3; 7 bases line up with TRBD2. Germline CDR1 and CDR2: SGHRS and YFSETQ. The CDR3 length is 15 residues. Unmatched junction bases numbered 6, after V lost 3 bases and J lost 2 bases.

Many counts were recorded for this clonotype. This chain connects TRBV28 to TRBJ2-1; tentatively, D is TRBD1 (5 bases). The CDR3 has 14 amino acids. Between the trimmed V and J ends, which lost 3 bases and 1 base, there was a span of 7 bases. Germline CDR1 and CDR2: MDHEN and SYDVKM. CDR3 in amino acids: CASSFGASYNEQFF. CDR3 in DNA: TGTGCCAGCAGTTTTGGGGCTTCCTACAATGAGCAGTTCTTC.

In its sample, this clonotype was seen many times. CDR3 loop: CASSYSVQIYEQYF. Written as DNA, the CDR3 is TGTGCCAGCAGTTACTCGGTGCAGATCTACGAGCAGTACTTC. V usage is TRBV6-5 and J usage is TRBJ2-7; no reliable D call. Per germline, CDR1 MNHEY and CDR2 SVGAGI. Trimming cost V 0 bases and J 3 bases, with 9 bases left between them. The CDR3 sequence is 14 residues long.

V is TRBV20-1 and J is TRBJ2-3, with D perhaps TRBD1 or TRBD2 (7 bases each). Per the germline V gene, CDR1 is DFQATT and CDR2 is SNEGSKA (reference sequence). The CDR3 runs 19 residues. V was trimmed by 3 bases and J by 10 bases, leaving 35 bases between them. The CDR3 region is CSASPYGQAPGLTTFPQYF. Here the CDR3 DNA reads TGCAGTGCTAGTCCCTATGGACAGGCACCGGGACTAACAACATTTCCGCAGTATTTT.

This clonotype was seen more than once but under ten times. The chain has TRBV7-9 and TRBJ1-5; a possible D gene is TRBD1 (5 bases). This CDR3 is 16 amino acids long. Looked up from germline, CDR1 is SEHNR and CDR2 is FQNEAQ (reference sequence). Trimming pared 5 bases from V and 0 bases from J, leaving 14 bases between. For the CDR3, the DNA is TGTGCCAGCAGCCCCGGGACGGGGAATAGCAATCAGCCCCAGCATTTT. It codes for CASSPGTGNSNQPQHF.

The sample holds many counts of this clonotype. The chain has TRBV11-2 and TRBJ2-3; D may be TRBD1 (6 bases). Trimming took 2 bases from V and 2 from J, leaving 11 bases between them. The CDR3 has 15 residues. The germline V gene has CDR1 SGHAT and CDR2 FQNNGV. CDR3 amino acids: CASSLRQVTTDTQYF. CDR3 bases: TGTGCCAGCAGCTTAAGACAGGTGACCACAGATACGCAGTATTTT.

This chain links TRBV11-2 with TRBJ1-2; unclear D gene. The CDR3 extends over 17 amino acids. Between the trimmed V and J ends, which lost 5 bases and 0 bases, there was a span of 19 bases. The V gene's germline CDR1 is SGHAT and CDR2 FQNNGV. For the CDR3, the DNA is TGTGCCAGCAGCCCAGAAGCCGGTGCATTCGCTAACTATGGCTACACCTTC. Translation gives CASSPEAGAFANYGYTF.

CDR3 DNA sequence: TGTGCCAGCAGCCCCAGCGGGGGGGGCACAGATACGCAGTATTTT. It translates to CASSPSGGGTDTQYF. The chain is built from TRBV7-9 and TRBJ2-3; 10 nucleotides line up with TRBD2. V shed 5 bases, J shed 1 base, and the junction held 3 bases outside the gene matches. The CDR3 runs to 15 residues. CDR1 SEHNR and CDR2 FQNEAQ come from the germline V gene (reference sequence). Full variable domain (remainder filled in from reference TRBV7-9 and TRBJ2-3): DTGVSQNPRHKITKRGQNVTFRCDPISEHNRLYWYRQTLGQGPEFLTYFQNEAQLEKSRLLSDRFSAERPKGSFSTLEIQRTEQGDSAMYLCASSPSGGGTDTQYFGPGTRLTVL.

This chain uses TRBV4-2 with TRBJ2-2; D remains ambiguous. Trimming took off 4 bases at V and 0 bases at J, with 3 bases between the two ends. Germline-derived CDR1 and CDR2 are LGHNA and YNFKEQ. The length of the CDR3 is 13 residues. CDR3 region: CASSPTNTGELFF. DNA of the CDR3: TGTGCCAGCAGCCCCACGAACACCGGGGAGCTGTTTTTT.

The chain uses TRBV7-9 and TRBJ1-3; TRBD1 matches at 7 bases. Germline V lookup: CDR1 SEHNR, CDR2 FQNEAQ (reference sequence). V dropped 3 bases and J dropped 0; count of bases not matched to a gene: 8. The CDR3 spans 17 residues. The CDR3 DNA is TGTGCCAGCAGCTTCCGGACAGGCGTTAGCTCTGGAAACACCATATATTTT. Its protein product is CASSFRTGVSSGNTIYF.

There are many counts of this clonotype. The chain couples TRBV20-1 to TRBJ2-3; 11 bases fit TRBD2. The CDR3 extends over 15 amino acids. J lost 3 bases, V lost 3 bases, and 5 bases had no gene match. Looked up from germline, CDR1 is DFQATT and CDR2 is SNEGSKA (reference sequence). The CDR3 coding sequence is TGCAGTGCTAGGGCCCTAGCGGGGGGAACAGATACGCAGTATTTT. Its translation is CSARALAGGTDTQYF.

In this sample, this clonotype turned up many times. This chain connects TRBV27 to TRBJ2-1, with D maybe TRBD2 (6 bases). Germline values: CDR1 MNHEY, CDR2 SMNVEV (reference sequence). Trimming took 4 bases from V and 0 from J, leaving 7 bases between them. There are 14 residues in the CDR3. CDR3 loop: CASSYGGSYNEQFF. In DNA, the CDR3 is TGTGCCAGCAGTTACGGGGGCTCCTACAATGAGCAGTTCTTC.

In its sample, this clonotype was seen many times. This rearrangement joins TRBV6-5 to TRBJ2-7; 8 nucleotides match TRBD2. J lost 2 bases, V lost 3 bases, and 9 bases had no gene match. CDR1 and CDR2 (germline): MNHEY, SVGAGI. The CDR3 runs to 16 residues. Here the CDR3 reads CASSYQPPGGPYEQYF. In nucleotides, the CDR3 is TGTGCCAGCAGTTATCAACCCCCGGGGGGGCCCTACGAGCAGTACTTC.

This clonotype was observed a few times. This sequence joins TRBV7-8 and TRBJ2-1; D is ambiguous. The germline CDR1 and CDR2 sequences are SGHVS and FQNEAQ. This CDR3 region has 13 residues. The germline V and J ends were trimmed by 5 bases and 8 bases, with 13 bases remaining between them. The CDR3 here is CASSPRTSDEQFF. The CDR3, as DNA: TGTGCCAGCAGCCCTCGGACGAGTGATGAGCAGTTCTTC.

This chain connects TRBV4-1 to TRBJ1-5; a possible D gene is TRBD1 (6 bases). This CDR3 contains 16 residues. Germline-derived CDR1 and CDR2 are MGHRA and YSYEKL. V lost 3 bases, J lost 4 bases, and 16 bases lay in between. The CDR3 DNA sequence: TGCGCCAGCAGCCAGGCGGGGGGCGCAGGAAATCAGCCCCAGCATTTT. Protein product: CASSQAGGAGNQPQHF.

This clonotype was counted ten times or more. This chain joins TRBV7-9 and TRBJ1-1; no reliable D call. The CDR3 length is 15 residues. V lost 1 base and J 7 bases, leaving 16 bases between the germline ends. The germline CDR1 and CDR2 sequences are SEHNR and FQNEAQ (reference sequence). CDR3 DNA sequence: TGTGCCAGCAGCTTAGTGGGCAGCCCAGAAGTTGAAGCTTTCTTT. This sequence encodes CASSLVGSPEVEAFF.

This clonotype appeared many times. This chain joins TRBV5-1 and TRBJ2-1; no clear D gene. Looked up from germline, CDR1 is SGHRS and CDR2 is YFSETQ. V was trimmed by 4 bases and J by 6 bases, leaving 14 bases between them. This CDR3 comprises 14 residues. In nucleotides, the CDR3 is TGCGCCAGCAGCAGTTCACTGGCGGTCAATGAGCAGTTCTTC. Translating gives CASSSSLAVNEQFF.

This clonotype occurred many times. J is TRBJ1-2 and V is TRBV4-1; a possible D gene is TRBD1 (5 bases). Germline V CDR1 and CDR2: MGHRA, YSYEKL. CDR3 length equals 14 residues. Trimming pared 8 bases from V and 4 bases from J, leaving 17 bases between. This CDR3 is CASGHSTEIYGYTF. The CDR3 DNA reads as TGCGCCAGCGGACATTCGACCGAGATCTATGGCTACACCTTC.

This chain connects TRBV20-1 to TRBJ2-5; 11 bases align to TRBD2. V was clipped by 4 bases and J by 0 bases; unmatched bases: 7. The CDR3 sequence is 16 residues long. The germline V gene encodes CDR1 DFQATT and CDR2 SNEGSKA (reference sequence). CDR3 DNA sequence: TGCAGTGCTACCCGGCCGGGACTAGCGGACCAAGAGACCCAGTACTTC. This gives the protein CSATRPGLADQETQYF.

This clonotype was counted only a few times. The DNA for the CDR3 is TGCGCCAGCAGCTACGAAGGGGTTGGGTCTGACGAGCAGTACTTC. Amino acids: CASSYEGVGSDEQYF. J is TRBJ2-7 and V is TRBV5-1; a weak D match, TRBD1 (5 bases). Trimming took 3 bases from V and 5 from J, leaving 18 bases between them. CDR1 and CDR2 from the germline V gene are SGHRS and YFSETQ. This CDR3 is built from 15 residues.

This clonotype has at least ten counts. V and J are TRBV7-2 and TRBJ2-3, with no clear D. V lost 3 bases and J lost 2, with 6 bases in between. CDR1 SGHTA and CDR2 FQGNSA come from the germline V gene. The CDR3 totals 13 residues. CDR3 protein: CASSFPNTDTQYF. CDR3 DNA sequence: TGTGCCAGCAGCTTCCCTAACACAGATACGCAGTATTTT. Variable domain in full (rest from reference TRBV7-2 and TRBJ2-3): GAGVSQSPSNKVTEKGKDVELRCDPISGHTALYWYRQSLGQGLEFLIYFQGNSAPDKSGLPSDRFSAERTGGSVSTLTIQRTQQEDSAVYLCASSFPNTDTQYFGPGTRLTVL.

This clonotype has only a few counts. V usage is TRBV7-9 and J usage is TRBJ2-6, with D tentatively TRBD2 (5 bases). Between the trimmed V and J ends, which lost 5 bases and 3 bases, there was a span of 11 bases. Germline lookup yields CDR1 SEHNR and CDR2 FQNEAQ (reference sequence). The CDR3 has 15 residues. Here the CDR3 reads CASSRSGFGANVLTF. The CDR3, as DNA: TGTGCCAGCAGCCGTTCGGGGTTTGGGGCCAACGTCCTGACTTTC. The full variable domain, rest sourced from reference TRBV7-9 and TRBJ2-6, is DTGVSQNPRHKITKRGQNVTFRCDPISEHNRLYWYRQTLGQGPEFLTYFQNEAQLEKSRLLSDRFSAERPKGSFSTLEIQRTEQGDSAMYLCASSRSGFGANVLTFGAGSRLTVL.

This clonotype was observed a few times. The chain joins TRBV28 to TRBJ2-7; D gene ambiguous. The CDR3 is 13 residues long. The germline V and J ends were trimmed by 6 bases and 4 bases, with 13 bases remaining between them. Germline CDR1 is MDHEN and CDR2 is SYDVKM. The DNA for the CDR3 is TGTGCCAGCAGCTCCTTGTACCAGTACGAGCAGTACGTC. This gives the protein CASSSLYQYEQYV.

Ten or more counts support this clonotype. The chain links TRBV29-1 to TRBJ2-2, with TRBD1 matching over 8 bases. The V and J ends lost 6 bases and 7 bases, in that order; junction bases with no gene match: 13. Germline CDR1 is SQVTM and CDR2 is ANQGSEA. The CDR3 runs to 15 residues. The CDR3 is CSVVPFGQGVGELFF. CDR3 nucleotide sequence: TGCAGCGTGGTTCCCTTTGGACAGGGTGTCGGGGAGCTGTTTTTT.

The chain combines TRBV4-2 with TRBJ2-5; tentatively, D is TRBD2 (6 bases). CDR1 is LGHNA, CDR2 YNFKEQ, per germline. Between the trimmed V and J ends, which lost 0 bases and 0 bases, there was a span of 8 bases. The CDR3 is 15 amino acids. Here the CDR3 DNA reads TGTGCCAGCAGCCAAGAGGACTACCACCAAGAGACCCAGTACTTC. Translation: CASSQEDYHQETQYF.

This clonotype was recorded many times. J is TRBJ2-5 and V is TRBV7-2, with 7 bases matching TRBD2. This CDR3 spans 13 amino acids. Germline CDR1 and CDR2: SGHTA and FQGNSA. The ends lost 3 bases at V and 5 bases at J; junction bases unmatched: 3. The CDR3 DNA reads as TGTGCCAGCAGCTTCGGGGACTACGAGACCCAGTACTTC. This encodes CASSFGDYETQYF. Full variable domain (missing parts from reference TRBV7-2 and TRBJ2-5): GAGVSQSPSNKVTEKGKDVELRCDPISGHTALYWYRQSLGQGLEFLIYFQGNSAPDKSGLPSDRFSAERTGGSVSTLTIQRTQQEDSAVYLCASSFGDYETQYFGPGTRLLVL.

This clonotype was detected many times. The rearrangement uses TRBV6-5 and TRBJ1-2, with 7 bases lining up with TRBD1. The CDR3 is 15 residues long. V shed 0 bases and J 4 bases; nucleotides not matched to a gene: 5. Germline lookup yields CDR1 MNHEY and CDR2 SVGAGI. CDR3 loop: CASSYSGTGVYGYTF. The CDR3 coding sequence is TGTGCCAGCAGTTACTCGGGTACAGGGGTCTATGGCTACACCTTC.

The rearrangement joins TRBV7-3 to TRBJ2-5, with D possibly being TRBD1 (5 bases). In germline, CDR1 is SGHTA, CDR2 FQGTGA. The CDR3 is 15 residues long. Trimming pared 3 bases from V and 0 bases from J, leaving 11 bases between. CDR3 region: CASSFGSGYQETQYF. CDR3 DNA sequence: TGTGCCAGCAGCTTTGGCTCAGGGTACCAAGAGACCCAGTACTTC.

This chain uses TRBV20-1 with TRBJ2-3; 11 positions match TRBD2. The V gene end was trimmed by 6 bases and the J gene end by 4 bases; junction bases not matched to a gene: 9. The V gene's germline CDR1 is DFQATT and CDR2 SNEGSKA (reference sequence). The length of the CDR3 is 15 residues. Written as DNA, the CDR3 is TGCAGTGCCCAGGTAGCGGGGGGGCCATCAGATACGCAGTATTTT. Translating it yields CSAQVAGGPSDTQYF.